This T cell receptor beta chain comes out of a study of CXCR3-negative and CXCR3-positive naive CD8 T cells. The germline gives CDR1 SEHNR, CDR2 FQNEAQ (reference sequence). CDR3 size: 13 residues. Overall study findings and caveats: Within a donor, both naive subsets shared TRBV-TRBJ usage, unlike memory cells. CXCR3-expressing naive cells carried TRB CDR3s more hydrophobic than those of CXCR3-negative naive cells. In both naive subsets diversity was comparably high, whereas memory CD8+ cells showed much lower diversity.

Note on this clonotype: Its target is unknown.

The TRB cDNA libraries were prepared by 5' RACE with UMI labels. TCRdb reprocessed the 5' RACE reads and keeps a single row for each CDR3 protein, giving no DNA. The sample has approximately 48,000 distinct CDR3 sequences. The TCR originated in a human donor in good health. Some clones in this sample may be carry-over from other donors' samples. This chain connects TRBV7-9 to TRBJ1-1; TCRdb designates TRBD1, a call that cannot be tested without DNA. Sequenced material: naive CXCR3+ CD8+ T cells from blood. Stated subset: CD45RO-CCR7+CD27+CD95- naive CD8+ T cells expressing CXCR3 (TNR3+). CDR3 in amino acids: CASMRGANTEAFF.